This TCR beta chain emerged from a study of regulatory T cells in long-lasting Graves disease. The germline V gene encodes CDR1 SNHLY and CDR2 FYNNEI. V lost 11 bases, J lost 3 bases, and 20 bases lay in between. The CDR3 totals 15 residues. This clonotype appeared many times. Described time point: newly diagnosed GD, antithyroid drugs for less than 3 months. From RNA extracted from PBMCs, the TCR library was made. Libraries of TCR beta came from iRepertoire HTBI primers plus Arm-PCR of CDR3 regions. TCRdb used MiXCR to reprocess the multiplex PCR reads, holding one entry per CDR3 protein. The sample has 300,000 to 400,000 distinct CDR3 sequences; 15% are singletons.

V and J are TRBV2 and TRBJ1-3; TRBD1 might be the D (5 bases). The specimen comprised peripheral blood mononuclear cells (PBMCs), sampled at new diagnosis, from a patient treated with antithyroid drugs. The sequence was collected from a female donor with Graves disease. CDR3 DNA: TGTGCCCTCTCTGAGGGGTCAACCCGTGGAAACACCATATATTTT. This translates into CALSEGSTRGNTIYF.